This TCR beta chain originates from a study of CD8+CD57+ T cells in acquired aplastic anemia. Genomic DNA templated the TCR beta VDJ and CDR3 profiling. TCRdb itself ran the reads through MiXCR, one entry per CDR3 protein. The data contain roughly 80,000 distinct CDR3 sequences, around 70% of them singletons. Trimming removed 3 bases from V and 7 bases from J, with 7 bases in between. The CDR3 spans 13 residues. Per germline, CDR1 LNHDA and CDR2 SQIVND (reference sequence). Whoever was chosen for sequencing had shown CD8+CD57+ cell expansion by flow cytometry. This chain links TRBV19 with TRBJ1-6; the D is unclear. The origin of this receptor is a human donor with aplastic anemia. The sequenced material came from sorted CD4+, CD8+, or CD8+CD57+ T cells (not recorded which) from PBMCs. The CDR3: CASSINPNSPLHF. CDR3 in DNA: TGTGCCAGTAGTATTAATCCCAATTCACCCCTCCACTTT.